A selection of T cell receptor beta chains follows, all from one sample in a study of blood T cell repertoires in COVID-19. Some clones are missing from TCRdb's copy, which holds only in-frame ones; the method was immunoSEQ multiplex PCR. In the table there are approximately 58,000 clones, approximately 75% of which are singletons. Sequencing was carried out using peripheral blood. The receptors were sampled from a man aged 60-69 years with COVID-19, enrolled during active disease. Both conserved end residues are part of each CDR3. A D gene is named only where the DNA matches it firmly. Clone size is stated in some rows and not others, as once, few, many or a class when expanded.

.,TRBV29-1,TRBJ2-7,.,TGCAGCGTTGAGGGGAGCTCCTACGAGCAGTACTTC,CSVEGSSYEQYF
.,TRBV27,TRBJ2-7,.,TGTGCCAGCAGTAAACGGACCCCGCGGGGCTCCTACGAGCAGTACTTC,CASSKRTPRGSYEQYF
.,TRBV30,TRBJ1-4,.,TGTGCCTGGAGTGTTAGGGGACTGAGGAAACTGTTTTTT,CAWSVRGLRKLFF
.,TRBV12-3/TRBV12-4,TRBJ1-1,.,TGTGCCAGCAGTTTAATCCAGGGTGTAGCTTTCTTT,CASSLIQGVAFF
.,TRBV5-8,TRBJ1-5,TRBD1,TGTGCCAGCAGCTTGGGACAGGGGAGTTGGGCAGCCCAGCATTTT,CASSLGQGSWAAQHF
.,TRBV11-1,TRBJ2-7,TRBD1,TGTGCCAGCACTTTCAATGACAGGGGGCTGGACGAGCAGTACTTC,CASTFNDRGLDEQYF
once,TRBV27,TRBJ2-3,.,TGTGCCAGCAGCCCGACAGGAGATACGCAGTATTTT,CASSPTGDTQYF
.,TRBV5-6,TRBJ1-5,.,TGTGCCAGCAGCTTGGGGGCGCGAAATCAGCCCCAGCATTTT,CASSLGARNQPQHF
.,TRBV19,TRBJ2-7,.,TGTGCCAGTAGTCCCAACAGGGCCTACGAGCAGTACTTC,CASSPNRAYEQYF
.,TRBV7-3,TRBJ2-3,TRBD2,TGTGCCAGCAGCCAAAGCGGGGGCAGCACAGATACGCAGTATTTT,CASSQSGGSTDTQYF
.,TRBV4-1,TRBJ2-1,TRBD2,TGCGCCAGCAGCCCCCCCACTAGCGGGGCTGGCCCCCACAATGAGCAGTTCTTC,CASSPPTSGAGPHNEQFF
.,TRBV9,TRBJ1-1,TRBD1,TGTGCCAGCAGCGACGGGACAGGGACGAACACTGAAGCTTTCTTT,CASSDGTGTNTEAFF
few,TRBV10-3,TRBJ2-1,.,TGTGCCATCAGTGAGTCCGGGTTAGCCTATGAGCAGTTCTTC,CAISESGLAYEQFF
.,TRBV7-9,TRBJ2-7,.,TGTGCCAGCACAACCCAGACAGGCAACCTGATCTACGAGCAGTACTTC,CASTTQTGNLIYEQYF
.,TRBV5-6,TRBJ2-3,TRBD2,TGTGCCAGCAGCCCCGGGACTAGCGTGGCGGATACGCAGTATTTT,CASSPGTSVADTQYF
.,TRBV11-3,TRBJ2-3,TRBD2,TGTGCCAGCAGCTCGGGACTAGCGGGCCCCACAGATACGCAGTATTTT,CASSSGLAGPTDTQYF
.,TRBV2,TRBJ2-7,TRBD1,TGTGCCAGCAGTCTTAGACAGGGTGCCCCCTACGAGCAGTACTTC,CASSLRQGAPYEQYF
.,TRBV5-8,TRBJ1-2,TRBD1,TGTGCCAGCAGCTTGGGTCGCCAGGGGGCCAATCCGAACTATGGCTACACCTTC,CASSLGRQGANPNYGYTF
few,TRBV5-1,TRBJ2-2,.,TGCGCCAGCAGGGTGGGGACAAGCGGCACCGGGGAGCTGTTTTTT,CASRVGTSGTGELFF
.,TRBV19,TRBJ2-3,.,TGTGCCAGTAGTAAGAGCAACAGGGAGGATACGCAGTATTTT,CASSKSNREDTQYF
once,TRBV5-8,TRBJ2-1,.,TGTGCCAGCAGCATGGGTAGTTATGAGGTAAATGAGCAGTTCTTC,CASSMGSYEVNEQFF
.,TRBV7-9,TRBJ2-6,.,TGTGCCAGCAGGAAGAGCTCTGGGGCCAACGTCCTGACTTTC,CASRKSSGANVLTF
.,TRBV6-5,TRBJ2-7,TRBD2,TGTGCCAGCAGTTACTCGACAGCGGGAGTGTCCTACGAGCAGTACTTC,CASSYSTAGVSYEQYF
.,TRBV4-3,TRBJ2-7,.,TGCGCCAGCAGCCCGGATGCCAGGGAACCGATCTACGAGCAGTACTTC,CASSPDAREPIYEQYF
.,TRBV4-1,TRBJ2-1,.,TGCGCCAGCAGCCTGACCGGGGTATACAATGAGCAGTTCTTC,CASSLTGVYNEQFF
.,TRBV19,TRBJ2-3,TRBD2,TGTGCCAGTAGTTTCGGGGGGTTCACAGATACGCAGTATTTT,CASSFGGFTDTQYF
.,TRBV6-5,TRBJ1-1,.,TGTGCCAGCAGGGGGGTTAGCGGATCAGCTTTCTTT,CASRGVSGSAFF
.,TRBV5-8,TRBJ1-1,TRBD1,TGTGCCAGCAGCTTGGGGACAGGGGGTGTTGAAGCTTTCTTT,CASSLGTGGVEAFF
.,TRBV29-1,TRBJ1-3,TRBD1,TGCAGCGTTGGGGGGACAGGCTCTGGAAACACCATATATTTT,CSVGGTGSGNTIYF
.,TRBV11-3,TRBJ1-3,.,TGTGCCAGCAGCTTGACAGGAAACACCATATATTTT,CASSLTGNTIYF
.,TRBV5-4,TRBJ2-7,.,TGTGCCAGCAGCTTGGAACAGGGTACCTACGAGCAGTACTTC,CASSLEQGTYEQYF
.,TRBV9,TRBJ1-3,.,TGTGCCAGCAGCGTAGTTGGGACAAGCGGAAACACCATATATTTT,CASSVVGTSGNTIYF
.,TRBV29-1,TRBJ2-2,TRBD1,TGCAGCGTCGGAGTGACAGGGGGCGGCACCGGGGAGCTGTTTTTT,CSVGVTGGGTGELFF
.,TRBV19,TRBJ2-5,TRBD1,TGTGCCAGTAGTATAGGGACAGGCAATCCGGAGACCCAGTACTTC,CASSIGTGNPETQYF
.,TRBV6-2/TRBV6-3,TRBJ1-1,.,TGTGCCAGCAGTTCTAATACCGGCACTGAAGCTTTCTTT,CASSSNTGTEAFF